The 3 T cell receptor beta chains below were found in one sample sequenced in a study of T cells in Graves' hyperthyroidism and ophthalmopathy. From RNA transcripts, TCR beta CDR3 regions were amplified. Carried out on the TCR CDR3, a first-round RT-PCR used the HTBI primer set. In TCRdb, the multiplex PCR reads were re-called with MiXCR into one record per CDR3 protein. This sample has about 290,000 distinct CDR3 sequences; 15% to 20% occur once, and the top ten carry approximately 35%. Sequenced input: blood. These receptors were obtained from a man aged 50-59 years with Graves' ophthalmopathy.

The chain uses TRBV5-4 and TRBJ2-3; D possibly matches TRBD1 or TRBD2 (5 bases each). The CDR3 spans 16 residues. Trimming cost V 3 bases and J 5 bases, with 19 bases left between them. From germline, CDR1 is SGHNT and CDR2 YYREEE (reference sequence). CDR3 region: CASSSRAVGVGDTQYF. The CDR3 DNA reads TGTGCCAGCAGCTCGCGGGCCGTGGGGGTTGGAGATACGCAGTATTTT.

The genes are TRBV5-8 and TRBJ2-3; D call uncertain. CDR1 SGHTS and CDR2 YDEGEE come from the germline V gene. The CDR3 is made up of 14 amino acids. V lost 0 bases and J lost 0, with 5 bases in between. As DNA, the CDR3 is TGTGCCAGCAGCTTGGCCCCTAGCACAGATACGCAGTATTTT. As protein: CASSLAPSTDTQYF.

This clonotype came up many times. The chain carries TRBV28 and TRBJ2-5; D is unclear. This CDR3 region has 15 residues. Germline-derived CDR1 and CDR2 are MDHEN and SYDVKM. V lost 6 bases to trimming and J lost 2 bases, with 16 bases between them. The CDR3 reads CASRPVNAPQETQYF. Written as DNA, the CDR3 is TGTGCCAGCAGACCGGTAAATGCGCCGCAAGAGACCCAGTACTTC.